This T cell receptor (beta chain) was recorded in a study of identical twins (dated by TCRdb to the mid-2010s). Regarding the research as a whole: To test whether fetal clonotypes persist, this study deep-sequenced TCR alpha and beta repertoires from monozygotic twins, from unrelated adults of various ages, and from cord blood. Replicate twin experiments were performed at different times using different library preparation protocols to rule out contamination.

Findings and caveats that apply to the study as a whole: Zero-insertion analyses could be partly confounded by invariant T cells such as MAIT and iNKT, though diverse VJ usage argued against such confounding for most clonotypes. A weaker excess of twin sharing was found in beta out-of-frame sequences because the signal-to-noise ratio was lowered by fewer shared sequences. Compared with coincidental sharing between unrelated individuals, out-of-frame TCR alpha sequences shared between twins had an excess of sequences with low generation probability. Abundant cord blood beta clonotypes had fewer insertions, young adult naive repertoires showed a similar but weaker trend, and memory repertoires showed no such trend. Recombination models systematically underestimated out-of-frame TCR alpha sharing in monozygotic twins but agreed with sharing between unrelated individuals. Conclusions relied on cross-sectional statistical analysis, since the same donors could not be followed over many years.

Concerning this clonotype: The antigen it recognizes is unknown. Base qualities are missing; no much larger clone stands one base away.

The CDR3 sequence holds 16 residues, the cysteine and phenylalanine included. CDR3 DNA is the only sequence kept; it has 48 bases, read in frame from the first base. For CDR1 and CDR2, the germline V gene (reference sequence) lists LGHDT and YNNKEL. The germline ends are 13 bases apart after V is trimmed by 4 bases and J by 0 bases. Library preparation was by 5' RACE. Sequenced using an Illumina HiSeq 2000. Template switching added a universal primer binding site, and the final cDNA carried a unique molecular identifier that allowed TCR cDNA molecules to be counted accurately. First-strand cDNA for TCR alpha and beta chains was synthesized from specific primers in the conserved constant-segment region. To control for contamination, every cDNA library was double barcoded, receiving both a SMART-Mk sample barcode and Illumina barcodes. TruSeq adapter sequences, together with Illumina sample barcodes, were added in two successive PCR steps. The TCR alpha and beta cDNA libraries were sequenced on the Illumina HiSeq platform using custom primers. As for the authors' bioinformatics: MiGEC processed the raw reads to extract unique molecular identifiers, while MiXCR was used to determine the CDR3 positions. For each individual, recombination models were inferred using an EM algorithm with the repgenHMM and IGoR tools. Shared clonotype analysis was performed with the tcR package in R, normalizing sharing by the product of cloneset sizes. To study raw recombination without the effects of thymic and clonal selection, out-of-frame nonproductive sequences were analyzed. The public sequencing data were trimmed at Q25 with fastp and processed into clonotypes with MiXCR by TCRdb, which kept only in-frame beta chains. Each CDR3 protein appears once, grouped with its most common genes and DNA. It is TCRdb's table, rather than the study itself, that gives the V and J calls and clone size. The sample table records hundreds of thousands of distinct CDR3 sequences; about 12% of these occur just once. Around 1.6% of the sample is held by the ten biggest clonotypes.

Only healthy Caucasian donors were included. Three pairs of female monozygotic twins, all aged about 18 to 29 years, made up the twin cohort. Peripheral blood mononuclear cells were used as the source from which RNA for TCR libraries was isolated. This sample also appeared in a second study, on yellow fever vaccine responses in identical twins. As described in the second report: According to the authors, the vaccine-induced T cell response in identical twins seemed to be partly convergent and partly specific to each individual. In the study, vaccine-responding T cell clones were precisely tracked in identical twins.

Sequencing was performed on PBMCs. The receptor was derived from a woman aged 18-35 years in good health. The sequence joins TRBV3-1 to TRBJ1-3; a weak D assignment points to TRBD1 (5 bases agree). Here the CDR3 is given as CASSRDSSTSGNTIYF. The DNA sequence follows: TGTGCCAGCAGCCGAGACAGCTCCACCTCTGGAAACACCATATATTTT. The reference TRBV3-1 and TRBJ1-3 proteins fill in what lies around the CDR3, so the full variable domain reads DTAVSQTPKYLVTQMGNDKSIKCEQNLGHDTMYWYKQDSKKFLKIMFSYNNKELIINETVPNRFSPKSPDKAHLNLHINSLELGDSAVYFCASSRDSSTSGNTIYFGEGSWLTVV.